The subject of this entry is one TCR beta chain. Roughly 0.45 to 1 ug RNA was reverse transcribed with random hexamers. One entry per CDR3 protein, called by TCRdb with MiXCR from the immunoSEQ multiplex PCR reads. This sample has just over 150,000 distinct CDR3 sequences, with approximately 93% found just once. These data come from a study of CD8 T cells in Susac syndrome. Negative magnetic isolation gave CD8+ and CD4+ cells; FACS enriched CD8+ TEMRA. The material sequenced was CD8+ T cells from PBMCs. This sequence originates from a human donor with multiple sclerosis.

The CDR3 is CASSQEGQPYQPQHF. CDR3 coding DNA: TGCGCCAGCAGCCAAGAGGGACAACCTTATCAGCCCCAGCATTTT. The V call is TRBV4-1, the J call TRBJ1-5, with D possibly matching TRBD1 (6 bases). The CDR3 is made up of 15 amino acids. The V gene lost 0 bases and the J gene lost 5 bases, with 11 bases spanning the gap. The V gene's germline CDR1 is MGHRA and CDR2 YSYEKL.